This entry features one T cell receptor (beta chain) sequence. The CDR3 totals 15 residues. Germline CDR1 is LNHDA and CDR2 is SQIVND (reference sequence). The V gene end was trimmed by 1 base and the J gene end by 4 bases; junction bases not matched to a gene: 5. This entry is derived from a study of T cell clones after liver transplantation. Study-wide background: A pre-transplant mixed lymphocyte reaction with TCRbeta sequencing defined graft-donor-reactive clones followed in post-transplant blood. Draws occurred before transplant, before withdrawal, and after complete or failed withdrawal.

TCRdb's copy holds only in-frame clones and misses some; the assay was immunoSEQ multiplex PCR. The repertoire holds around 110,000 clones, with 90% as singletons. The material was CD4+ T cells from blood, obtained 12 months after liver transplant. This clonotype originated in a human patient who received a liver transplant. Some T cells may have come from the graft donor. The chain uses TRBV19 and TRBJ2-7; 9 bases align to TRBD2. The CDR3 DNA is TGTGCCAGTAGTATAGGCCTAGCGGGAACGTACGAGCAGTACTTC. It translates to CASSIGLAGTYEQYF.